This entry describes one T cell receptor (beta chain). The sample holds many counts of this clonotype. Its cognate antigen has yet to be identified. Base quality data are lacking; no much larger clone is found one base away. What this sample's time point label stands for: sample taken at primary tumor resection. The donors were some 72 patients from the lung TRACERx cohort who had early-stage, untreated non-small cell lung cancer. Without any cell sorting, TCR sequencing was performed on whole RNA extracted either from tumor and nontumor lung tissue or from cryopreserved PBMC samples. A patient was chosen for TCR sequencing only when enough RNA was available from at least two tumor regions. Before being selected, tumor and adjacent nontumor lung specimens were reviewed by a lung pathologist. This specimen comes from a study of spatial heterogeneity in lung cancer (dated by TCRdb to about 2019). Background on the whole study: Beta-chain transcripts were consistently detected in greater numbers than alpha-chain transcripts, which likely reflects a higher abundance of beta-chain transcripts. TCR repertoire features were related to nonsynonymous mutation counts determined by whole-exome sequencing of tumor tissue. In non-small cell lung cancer, the study quantitatively compared TCR alpha and beta repertoires across several tumor regions, matched nontumor lung, and blood. TCR transcript counts in tumor regions correlated strongly with a T cell transcriptional module score from matched bulk RNA-seq. At surgery, roughly 220 tumor regions, approximately 64 matched nontumor lung samples and 56 PBMC samples were TCR-sequenced for both alpha and beta chains. In the raw uncorrected reads, each unique combination of TCR and UMI appeared more than ten times on average. The paper as a whole reports these results and caveats: TCR-seq coverage of tumor T cells was estimated at only roughly 6.6% for alpha chains and 13% for beta chains. Counts of ubiquitous and regional expanded TCRs were found to correlate with counts of ubiquitous and regional nonsynonymous mutations, respectively. The number of expanded intratumoral alpha and beta TCRs correlated with the tumor nonsynonymous mutation count. Additional single-cell paired TCR alpha and beta sequencing was considered necessary to confirm, at a functional level, the hypothesis that regional TCRs recognize regional mutations.

V is pared back by 5 bases and J by 0 bases, with 13 bases lying between the germline termini. As encoded in the germline V gene, CDR1 is MDHEN while CDR2 is SYDVKM. The CDR3 goes from the cysteine to the phenylalanine over 15 residues. CDR3 DNA only is kept here, 45 bases in frame from base 1. The method behind the library was 5' RACE. The instrument given in TCRdb is NextSeq 500. The TCR library protocol attached a unique molecular identifier to each TCR cDNA molecule to allow correction of PCR and sequencing errors. Concerning the study's data processing: Decombinator tools were used for TCR identification, UMI-based error correction and CDR3 extraction. TCRs above a frequency of 2 per 1,000, corresponding to the top 1% of the tumor frequency distribution, were defined as expanded. Expanded tumor TCRs statistically deemed absent (corrected P<0.05) from at least one tumor region were classed as regional, and all other expanded tumor TCRs were classed as ubiquitous. Renyi diversity was calculated using the R vegan package after each repertoire was subsampled 100 times to 5,000 TCRs. CDR3 similarity networks were constructed using string-kernel similarity of amino acid triplets, with links drawn between CDR3s whose pairwise similarity was above 0.82. TCRdb reanalyzed the raw reads on its own, using fastp at Q25 for trimming and MiXCR for clone calling, and kept in-frame beta chains. Each entry merges the rows of one CDR3 protein and shows their most common DNA and genes. These V and J calls derive from TCRdb rather than the authors' analysis. Here the sample has about 9,700 distinct CDR3 sequences; about 9.3% occur a single time. The top ten clones comprise roughly 13% of the sample.

The clonotype comes from a female donor with early-stage non-small cell lung cancer. Recombination linked TRBV28 to TRBJ1-1; D gene: possibly TRBD1, on 5 matching bases. Specimen: lung tumor tissue, collected at surgery. The CDR3 here reads CASSTATAMNTEAFF. The base sequence is TGTGCCAGCAGTACCGCGACAGCTATGAACACTGAAGCTTTCTTT.